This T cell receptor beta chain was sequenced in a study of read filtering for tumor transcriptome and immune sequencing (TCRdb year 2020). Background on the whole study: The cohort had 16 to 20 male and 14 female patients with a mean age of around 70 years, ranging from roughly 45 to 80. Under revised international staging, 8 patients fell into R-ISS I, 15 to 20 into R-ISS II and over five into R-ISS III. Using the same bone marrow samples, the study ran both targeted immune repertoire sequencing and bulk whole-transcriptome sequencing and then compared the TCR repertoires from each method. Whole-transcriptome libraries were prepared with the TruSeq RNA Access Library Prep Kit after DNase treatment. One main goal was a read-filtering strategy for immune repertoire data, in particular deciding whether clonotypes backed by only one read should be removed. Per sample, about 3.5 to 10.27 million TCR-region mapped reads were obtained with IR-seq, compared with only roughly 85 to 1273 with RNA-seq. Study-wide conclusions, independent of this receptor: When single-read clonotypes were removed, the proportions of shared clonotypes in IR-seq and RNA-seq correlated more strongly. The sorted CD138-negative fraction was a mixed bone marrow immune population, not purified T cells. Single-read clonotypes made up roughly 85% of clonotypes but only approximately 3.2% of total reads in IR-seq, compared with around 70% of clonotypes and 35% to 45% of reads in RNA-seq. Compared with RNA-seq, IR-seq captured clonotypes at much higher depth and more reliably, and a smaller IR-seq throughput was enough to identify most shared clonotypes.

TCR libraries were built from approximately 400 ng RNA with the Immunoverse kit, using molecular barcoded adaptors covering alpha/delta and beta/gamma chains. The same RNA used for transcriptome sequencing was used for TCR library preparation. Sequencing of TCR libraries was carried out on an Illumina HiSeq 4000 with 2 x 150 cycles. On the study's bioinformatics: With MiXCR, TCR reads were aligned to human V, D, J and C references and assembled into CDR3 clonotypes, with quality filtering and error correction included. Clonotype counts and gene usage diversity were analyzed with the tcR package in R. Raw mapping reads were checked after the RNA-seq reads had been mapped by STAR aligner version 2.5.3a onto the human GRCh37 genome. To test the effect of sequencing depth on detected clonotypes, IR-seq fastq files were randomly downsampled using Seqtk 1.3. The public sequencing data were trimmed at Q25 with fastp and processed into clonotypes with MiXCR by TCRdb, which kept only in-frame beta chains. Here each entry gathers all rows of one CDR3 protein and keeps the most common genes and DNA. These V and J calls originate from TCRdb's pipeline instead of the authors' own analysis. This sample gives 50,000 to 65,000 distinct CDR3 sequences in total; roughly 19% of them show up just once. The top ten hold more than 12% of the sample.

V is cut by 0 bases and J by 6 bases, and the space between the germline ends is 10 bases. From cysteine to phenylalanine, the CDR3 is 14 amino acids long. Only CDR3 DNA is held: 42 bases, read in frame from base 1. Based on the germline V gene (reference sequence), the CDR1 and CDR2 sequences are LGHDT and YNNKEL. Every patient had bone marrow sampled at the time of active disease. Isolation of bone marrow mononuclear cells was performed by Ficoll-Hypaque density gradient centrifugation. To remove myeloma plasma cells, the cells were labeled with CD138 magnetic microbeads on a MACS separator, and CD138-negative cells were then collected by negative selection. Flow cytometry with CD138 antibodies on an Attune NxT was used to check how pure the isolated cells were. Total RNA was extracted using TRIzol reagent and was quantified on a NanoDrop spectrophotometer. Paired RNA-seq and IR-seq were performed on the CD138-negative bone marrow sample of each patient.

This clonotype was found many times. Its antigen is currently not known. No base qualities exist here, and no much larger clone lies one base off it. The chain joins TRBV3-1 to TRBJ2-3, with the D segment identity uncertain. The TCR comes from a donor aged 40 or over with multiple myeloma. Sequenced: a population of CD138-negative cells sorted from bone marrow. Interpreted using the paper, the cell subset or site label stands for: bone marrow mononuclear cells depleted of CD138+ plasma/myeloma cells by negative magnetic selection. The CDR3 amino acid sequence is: CASSQDLAPDTQYF. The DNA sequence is TGTGCCAGCAGCCAAGACCTGGCACCCGATACGCAGTATTTT.